This T cell receptor (beta chain) was sequenced in a study of memory CD4+ T cells and cytomegalovirus serostatus. Study context: Donors were healthy Belgian adults, under 10 CMV seropositive and 20 to 25 seronegative.

Sequencing used immunoSEQ multiplex PCR; TCRdb keeps in-frame clones, though not all of them. The sample includes approximately 92,000 clones, roughly 80% seen only once; the top ten take around 3.6%. The sort gate was single viable CD3+CD4+CD8-CD45RO+ cells for memory CD4+ T cells. Total CD4+ T cells were enriched by CD4 positive selection. V shed 0 bases and J shed 3 bases, with 9 bases lying between them. This CDR3 comprises 14 residues. Germline CDR1 SGHRS, CDR2 YFSETQ. With regard to this clone: Other DNA sequences from this sample encode an identical CDR3 as well.

The sequencing input was memory CD4+ T cells from blood. This chain joins TRBV5-1 and TRBJ2-5, with a possible D match to TRBD1 (6 bases). The sequence came from an adult in good health and CMV-seropositive. The DNA for the CDR3 is TGCGCCAGCAGCTTGGGGGGGCGCGAAGAGACCCAGTACTTC. This gives the protein CASSLGGREETQYF.